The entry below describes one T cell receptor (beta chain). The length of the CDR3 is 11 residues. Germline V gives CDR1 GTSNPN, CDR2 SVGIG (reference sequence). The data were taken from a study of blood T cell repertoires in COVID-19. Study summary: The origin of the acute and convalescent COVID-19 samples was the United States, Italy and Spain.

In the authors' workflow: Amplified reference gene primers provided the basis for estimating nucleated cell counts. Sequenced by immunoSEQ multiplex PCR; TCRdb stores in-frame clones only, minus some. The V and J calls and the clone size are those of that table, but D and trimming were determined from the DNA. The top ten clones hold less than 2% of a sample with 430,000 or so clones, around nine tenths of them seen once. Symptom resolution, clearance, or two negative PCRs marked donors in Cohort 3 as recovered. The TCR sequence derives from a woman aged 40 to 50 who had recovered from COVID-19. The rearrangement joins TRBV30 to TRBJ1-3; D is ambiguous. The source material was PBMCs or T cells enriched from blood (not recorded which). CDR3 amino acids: CVLRAGNTIYF. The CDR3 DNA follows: TGTGTCCTTAGAGCGGGAAACACCATATATTTT.